What follows are 25 T cell receptor beta chains derived from one specimen sequenced in a study of T-cell reconstitution after alpha-beta-depleted transplantation in children. Library preparation (for TCRbeta) was performed with unique molecular identifiers. TCRdb processed the PCR reads anew with MiXCR; each CDR3 protein has one entry. The sample has 480,000 or so distinct CDR3 sequences; roughly 10% are singletons. The specimen comprised PBMCs, sampled before TCRalphabeta/CD19-depleted stem cell transplant. The receptors shown here come from a child under 10 years old with inherited bone marrow failure, due to receive a stem cell transplant.

For this clonotype: This may arise from a read error, as a much more abundant clone is one base away. The chain couples TRBV20-1 to TRBJ1-1; D might be TRBD1 (5 bases). The CDR3 sequence is 12 residues long. The V gene lost 6 bases and the J gene lost 1 base, with 9 bases spanning the gap. Per germline, CDR1 DFQATT and CDR2 SNEGSKA (reference sequence). Here the CDR3 reads CSAAGANTEAFF. The DNA of the CDR3 is TGCAGTGCGGCCGGGGCGAACACTGAAGCTTTCTTT.

This chain uses TRBV3-1 with TRBJ1-5; D unclear. CDR3 size: 14 residues. V was trimmed by 3 bases and J by 3 bases, leaving 9 bases between them. Germline CDR1 and CDR2: LGHDT and YNNKEL (reference sequence). In nucleotides, the CDR3 is TGTGCCAGCAGCCACGGGTCCCCCAATCAGCCCCAGCATTTT. Protein sequence: CASSHGSPNQPQHF.

The rearrangement joins TRBV27 to TRBJ1-5; D remains unclear. Germline V gene data show CDR1 as MNHEY and CDR2 as SMNVEV (reference sequence). V was cut by 4 bases and J by 3 bases, with 7 bases left in between. This CDR3 has 13 amino acids. DNA of the CDR3: TGTGCCAGCAGTTCCTACCCCAATCAGCCCCAGCATTTT. Residues: CASSSYPNQPQHF.

This clonotype was observed many times. The genes are TRBV10-3 and TRBJ2-1; 11 bases agree with TRBD2. Germline-derived CDR1 and CDR2 are ENHRY and SYGVKD. The trim removed 0 bases at V and 1 base at J, leaving 2 bases unmatched. The CDR3 runs to 17 residues. The CDR3 DNA sequence: TGTGCCATCAGTGAGTCGACTAGCGGGGTTTCCTACAATGAGCAGTTCTTC. The encoded protein is CAISESTSGVSYNEQFF.

This chain connects TRBV5-1 to TRBJ1-1; tentatively, D is TRBD1 (5 bases). Trimming took 0 bases from V and 5 from J, leaving 11 bases between them. Per the germline V gene, CDR1 is SGHRS and CDR2 is YFSETQ. The CDR3 is made up of 14 amino acids. CDR3 residues: CASSLAGQLTEAFF. The DNA for the CDR3 is TGCGCCAGCAGCTTGGCCGGACAATTGACTGAAGCTTTCTTT.

This clonotype was seen repeatedly, ten times or more. J is TRBJ1-1 and V is TRBV2; unclear D gene. CDR1 and CDR2 (germline): SNHLY, FYNNEI. This CDR3 comprises 14 residues. V shed 3 bases and J shed 2 bases, with 10 bases lying between them. The CDR3 nucleotides are TGTGCCAGCAGTGAGTACAGACAAAACACTGAAGCTTTCTTT. As protein: CASSEYRQNTEAFF. The whole variable domain, filled in from reference TRBV2 and TRBJ1-1, reads EPEVTQTPSHQVTQMGQEVILRCVPISNHLYFYWYRQILGQKVEFLVSFYNNEISEKSEIFDDQFSVERPDGSNFTLKIRSTKLEDSAMYFCASSEYRQNTEAFFGQGTRLTVV.

This clonotype has a count of ten or more. The chain couples TRBV12-3 or TRBV12-4 to TRBJ2-6; 9 positions agree with TRBD1. Trimming took 6 bases from V and 3 from J; bases not matched to a gene: 12. This CDR3 comprises 18 residues. CDR3 in amino acids: CASSHRGQGGGGANVLTF. The CDR3 DNA reads TGTGCCAGCAGCCATAGGGGACAGGGCGGAGGTGGGGCCAACGTCCTGACTTTC.

This chain connects TRBV7-9 to TRBJ1-1; possibly TRBD1 for D (6 bases). V shed 1 base and J shed 3 bases, with 12 bases lying between them. CDR3 length: 15 residues. Germline assignment: CDR1 SEHNR and CDR2 FQNEAQ (reference sequence). The CDR3 loop is CASSLETGMDTEAFF. CDR3 DNA sequence: TGTGCCAGCAGCTTAGAAACAGGGATGGACACTGAAGCTTTCTTT.

Many counts were recorded for this clonotype. The rearrangement joins TRBV18 to TRBJ2-1; TRBD2 matches 11 bases. The ends lost 3 bases at V and 7 bases at J; junction bases unmatched: 5. The CDR3 has 15 residues. The germline CDR1 and CDR2 sequences are KGHSH and LQKENI. CDR3 DNA sequence: TGTGCCAGCTCACCCTTAGCGGGAGGGCTAAATGAGCAGTTCTTC. Translated, it gives CASSPLAGGLNEQFF. The whole variable domain, remainder taken from reference TRBV18 and TRBJ2-1, is NAGVMQNPRHLVRRRGQEARLRCSPMKGHSHVYWYRQLPEEGLKFMVYLQKENIIDESGMPKERFSAEFPKEGPSILRIQQVVRGDSAAYFCASSPLAGGLNEQFFGPGTRLTVL.

At least ten counts were recorded for this clonotype. V and J are TRBV7-2 and TRBJ1-4; TRBD1 matches 8 bases. Germline assignment: CDR1 SGHTA and CDR2 FQGNSA. The CDR3 is 15 amino acids. V was pared by 6 bases and J by 12 bases, with 15 bases of the junction left unmatched. The CDR3 sequence: CASSSQPRTGKELFF. The CDR3, as DNA: TGTGCCAGCAGTTCCCAACCCCGGACAGGGAAGGAACTGTTTTTT.

This clonotype was found many times. The chain carries TRBV5-5 and TRBJ2-6; D gene ambiguous. The germline V gene has CDR1 SGHKS and CDR2 YYEKEE (reference sequence). The CDR3 consists of 14 residues. V was trimmed by 2 bases and J by 2 bases, leaving 5 bases between them. DNA of the CDR3: TGTGCCAGCAGCTTTGGGCCTGGGGCCAACGTCCTGACTTTC. Protein sequence: CASSFGPGANVLTF.

This clonotype was seen many times. The chain's CDR3 is CASSLGVDYEQYF. CDR3 sequence (DNA): TGTGCCAGCAGCTTAGGTGTAGACTACGAGCAGTACTTC. This chain joins TRBV7-9 and TRBJ2-7; no reliable D call. This CDR3 spans 13 amino acids. The V end lost 1 base, the J end lost 3 bases, and 7 bases lay between the germline ends. Germline CDR1 SEHNR, CDR2 FQNEAQ (reference sequence).

This clonotype was seen ten or more times. The V and J genes are TRBV12-3 or TRBV12-4 and TRBJ2-1, with 7 bases that match TRBD2. This CDR3 region has 15 residues. V dropped 4 bases and J dropped 0; count of bases not matched to a gene: 3. Here the CDR3 reads CASSSREFSYNEQFF. The CDR3 nucleotides read TGTGCCAGCAGTTCGCGGGAGTTCTCCTACAATGAGCAGTTCTTC.

On this clonotype itself: A much larger clone differs from this one at a single base, so this may be a read error. The CDR3 DNA reads as TGTGCCAGCAGCCAGCGGGGACGGACCAACGTCCTGACTTTC. This gives the protein CASSQRGRTNVLTF. This chain links TRBV14 with TRBJ2-6, with D perhaps TRBD2 (6 bases). The CDR3 length is 14 residues. The germline V and J ends were trimmed by 3 bases and 8 bases, with 11 bases remaining between them. Germline loops: CDR1 SGHDN, CDR2 FVKESK.

In its sample, this clonotype was seen a few times. The J gene is TRBJ2-7, the V gene TRBV9; D could derive from TRBD1 or TRBD2 (6 bases each). V was cut by 3 bases and J by 1 base, with 11 bases left in between. Germline V gene data show CDR1 as SGDLS and CDR2 as YYNGEE. This CDR3 is built from 14 residues. This chain's CDR3 is CASSEGDFSYEQYF. The CDR3 DNA follows: TGTGCCAGCAGCGAGGGGGACTTTTCCTACGAGCAGTACTTC.

This clonotype was observed many times. This chain links TRBV7-9 with TRBJ2-3, with 7 nucleotides matching TRBD1. The germline CDR1 and CDR2 sequences are SEHNR and FQNEAQ (reference sequence). The length of the CDR3 is 17 residues. Trimming at V came to 2 bases and at J to 4 bases, leaving 12 bases not matched to a gene. CDR3 loop: CASSLSWDQGGADTQYF. CDR3 in DNA: TGTGCCAGCAGCTTATCTTGGGACCAAGGGGGCGCAGATACGCAGTATTTT.

This clonotype was counted ten times or more. The chain joins TRBV3-1 to TRBJ2-5; perhaps TRBD1 as D (6 bases). V was trimmed by 4 bases and J by 5 bases, leaving 17 bases between them. The CDR3 is 15 residues long. Germline-derived CDR1 and CDR2 are LGHDT and YNNKEL (reference sequence). The CDR3: CASSLPDSSGETQYF. In DNA, the CDR3 is TGTGCCAGCAGCCTGCCGGACAGCTCCGGGGAGACCCAGTACTTC.

This clonotype has at least ten counts. V usage is TRBV27 and J usage is TRBJ2-1, with 9 bases aligning to TRBD2. CDR3 size: 14 residues. After removal of 5 bases from V and 3 bases from J, the junction contained 2 bases not matched to a gene. Germline CDR1 is MNHEY and CDR2 is SMNVEV (reference sequence). CDR3 residues: CASSPSGIYNEQFF. CDR3 nucleotides: TGTGCCAGCAGTCCTAGCGGGATCTACAATGAGCAGTTCTTC.

This clonotype was seen ten or more times. The genes are TRBV29-1 and TRBJ1-2, with D perhaps TRBD1 (5 bases). CDR1 and CDR2 from the germline V gene are SQVTM and ANQGSEA. The CDR3 is 14 amino acids. V lost 3 bases to trimming and J lost 2 bases, with 13 bases between them. The CDR3 DNA sequence: TGCAGCGTTGATGGTCGCCGGACAAACTATGGCTACACCTTC. Translated, it gives CSVDGRRTNYGYTF.

This clonotype was detected ten times or more. The gene calls are TRBV27 and TRBJ1-3; perhaps TRBD1 as D (5 bases). The CDR3 spans 16 residues. V was trimmed by 2 bases and J by 1 base, leaving 12 bases between them. Germline lookup yields CDR1 MNHEY and CDR2 SMNVEV (reference sequence). CDR3 bases: TGTGCCAGCAGTTTAGGGGCCCCCCGGTCTGGAAACACCATATATTTT. Amino acid sequence: CASSLGAPRSGNTIYF.

Many counts were recorded for this clonotype. The rearrangement uses TRBV9 and TRBJ2-1; D gene unclear. The CDR3 is 17 residues long. CDR1 and CDR2 (germline): SGDLS, YYNGEE. Trimming removed 5 bases at V and 0 bases at J, with 18 bases between. CDR3 region: CASSQYSAASSYNEQFF. The CDR3 DNA follows: TGTGCCAGCAGTCAGTACTCTGCGGCGAGCTCCTACAATGAGCAGTTCTTC.

The rearrangement links TRBV5-6 to TRBJ2-7; a possible D gene is TRBD2 (5 bases). The CDR3 sequence is 17 residues long. CDR1 and CDR2 from the germline V gene are SGHDT and YYEEEE. The V end was cut by 0 bases, the J end by 9 bases, with 25 bases between. The CDR3 protein is CASSLGLALDGNRGQYF. CDR3 nucleotide sequence: TGTGCCAGCAGCTTGGGGCTAGCCCTAGATGGTAATCGGGGGCAGTACTTC.

This clonotype has at least ten counts. The chain links TRBV9 to TRBJ2-2; D may be TRBD2 (5 bases). The CDR3 length is 14 residues. V was pared by 4 bases and J by 5 bases, with 12 bases between. CDR1 is SGDLS and CDR2 is YYNGEE in the germline V gene. CDR3 bases: TGTGCCAGCAGCCCACACCCGGGGACCGGGGAGCTGTTTTTT. Protein: CASSPHPGTGELFF.

This clonotype was observed at least ten times. The V gene is TRBV15, the J gene TRBJ2-4, with 9 bases aligning to TRBD2. V gave up 0 bases and J gave up 0 bases; unmatched junction bases: 6. The length of the CDR3 is 18 residues. From germline, CDR1 is LNHNV and CDR2 YYDKDF (reference sequence). The CDR3 region is CATSRDSSGDLAKNIQYF. CDR3 in DNA: TGTGCCACCAGCAGAGATTCTAGCGGGGACTTAGCCAAAAACATTCAGTACTTC.

This clonotype came up many times. The chain links TRBV29-1 to TRBJ2-1; the match to TRBD2 covers 12 bases. Per the germline V gene, CDR1 is SQVTM and CDR2 is ANQGSEA. There are 14 residues in the CDR3. With 4 bases clipped from V and 2 bases from J, the junction kept 0 bases outside the gene matches. The CDR3 DNA sequence: TGCAGCGTTGGACTAGCGGGGGCCTACAATGAGCAGTTCTTC. Translated, it gives CSVGLAGAYNEQFF.